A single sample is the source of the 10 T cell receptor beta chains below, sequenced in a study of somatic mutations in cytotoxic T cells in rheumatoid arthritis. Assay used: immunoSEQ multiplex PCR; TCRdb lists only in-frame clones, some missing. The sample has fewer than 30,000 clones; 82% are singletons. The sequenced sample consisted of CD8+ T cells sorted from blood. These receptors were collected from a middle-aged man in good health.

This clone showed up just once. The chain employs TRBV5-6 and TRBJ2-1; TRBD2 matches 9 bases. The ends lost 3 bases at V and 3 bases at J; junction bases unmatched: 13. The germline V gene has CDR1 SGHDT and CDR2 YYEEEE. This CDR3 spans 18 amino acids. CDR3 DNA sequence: TGTGCCAGCAGCTCCGCCAGACTAGCGGATCGGTTCTACAATGAGCAGTTCTTC. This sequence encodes CASSSARLADRFYNEQFF.

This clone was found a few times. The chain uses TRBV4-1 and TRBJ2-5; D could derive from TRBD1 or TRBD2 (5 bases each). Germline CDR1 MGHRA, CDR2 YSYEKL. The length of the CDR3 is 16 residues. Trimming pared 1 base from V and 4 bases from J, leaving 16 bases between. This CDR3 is CASSQAGPSILETQYF. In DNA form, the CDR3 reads TGCGCCAGCAGCCAAGCGGGGCCCTCAATCCTAGAGACCCAGTACTTC.

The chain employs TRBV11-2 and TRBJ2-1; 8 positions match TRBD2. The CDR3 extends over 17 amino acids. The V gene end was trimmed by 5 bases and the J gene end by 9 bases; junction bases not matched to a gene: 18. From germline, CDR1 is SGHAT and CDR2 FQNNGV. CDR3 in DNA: TGTGCCAGCAGCGAGGTTCAAGCGGGAGCGGGGGCGGGTGAGCAGTTCTTC. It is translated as CASSEVQAGAGAGEQFF. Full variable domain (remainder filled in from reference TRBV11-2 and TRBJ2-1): EAGVAQSPRYKIIEKRQSVAFWCNPISGHATLYWYQQILGQGPKLLIQFQNNGVVDDSQLPKDRFSAERLKGVDSTLKIQPAKLEDSAVYLCASSEVQAGAGAGEQFFGPGTRLTVL.

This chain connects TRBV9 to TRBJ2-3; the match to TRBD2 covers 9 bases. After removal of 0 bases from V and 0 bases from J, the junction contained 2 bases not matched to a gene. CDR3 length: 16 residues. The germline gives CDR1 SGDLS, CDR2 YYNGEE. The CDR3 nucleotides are TGTGCCAGCAGCGTAGCTACTAGCGGGAGCACAGATACGCAGTATTTT. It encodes CASSVATSGSTDTQYF.

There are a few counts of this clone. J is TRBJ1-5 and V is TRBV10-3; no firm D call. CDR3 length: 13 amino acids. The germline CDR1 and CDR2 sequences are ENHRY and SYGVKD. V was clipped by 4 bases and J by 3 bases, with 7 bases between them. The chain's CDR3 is CAISGGPNQPQHF. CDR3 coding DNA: TGTGCCATCAGTGGTGGACCCAATCAGCCCCAGCATTTT.

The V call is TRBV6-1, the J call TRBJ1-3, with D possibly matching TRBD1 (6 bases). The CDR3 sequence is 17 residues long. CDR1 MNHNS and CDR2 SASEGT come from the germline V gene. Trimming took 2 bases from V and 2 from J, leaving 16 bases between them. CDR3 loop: CASSELVPGVTGNTIYF. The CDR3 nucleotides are TGTGCCAGCAGTGAATTGGTCCCAGGGGTCACTGGAAACACCATATATTTT.

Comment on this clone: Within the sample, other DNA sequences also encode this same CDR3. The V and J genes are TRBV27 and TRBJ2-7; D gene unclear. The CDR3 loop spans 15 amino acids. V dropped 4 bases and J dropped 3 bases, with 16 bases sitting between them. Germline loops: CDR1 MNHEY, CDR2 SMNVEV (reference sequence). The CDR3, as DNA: TGTGCCAGCAGTTCAAGGTTAGCTTCAAACTACGAGCAGTACTTC. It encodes CASSSRLASNYEQYF.

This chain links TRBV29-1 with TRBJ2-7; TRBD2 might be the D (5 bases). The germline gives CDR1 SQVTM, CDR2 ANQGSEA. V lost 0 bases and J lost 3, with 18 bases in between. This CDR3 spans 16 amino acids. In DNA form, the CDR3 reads TGCAGCGTTGAAGATGCGCGGAAGGGCGCGGGCTACGAGCAGTACTTC. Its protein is CSVEDARKGAGYEQYF.

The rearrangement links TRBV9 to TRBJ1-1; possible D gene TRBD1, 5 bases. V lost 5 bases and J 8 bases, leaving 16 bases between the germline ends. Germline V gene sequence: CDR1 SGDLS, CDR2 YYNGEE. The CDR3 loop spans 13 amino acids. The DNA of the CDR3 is TGTGCCAGCAGGGGCCCAGGGTCCCCCGAAGCTTTCTTT. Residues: CASRGPGSPEAFF.

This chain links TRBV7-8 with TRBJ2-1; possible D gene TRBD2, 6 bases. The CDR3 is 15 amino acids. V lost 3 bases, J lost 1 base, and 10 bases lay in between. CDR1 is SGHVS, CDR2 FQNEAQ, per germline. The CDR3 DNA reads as TGTGCCAGCAGCTTGCCCGGGGGTTCCTACAATGAGCAGTTCTTC. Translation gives CASSLPGGSYNEQFF.